This T cell receptor (beta chain) was captured by sequencing in a study of shared clonotypes between healthy human individuals. Study-level results: Sampling involved blood alone; tissue repertoires likely differ.

On this clone: The target antigen is unknown. The junction and the germline gene differ at one end; a read error may be behind it.

The method was immunoSEQ multiplex PCR; TCRdb's version includes in-frame clones alone and lacks a portion of them. The table has 2 million to 2.5 million clones, approximately 94% seen once; the top ten hold 0.1% to 0.15%. The sequence derives from a man aged 18 to 29 in good health. Sequencing input: naive CD4+ T cells sorted from blood. The subset was: CD45RA+ positively selected.

The CDR3 sequence: CASSPLGQGVADTQYF. The DNA for the CDR3 is TGTGCTAGCAGCCCACTGGGGCAGGGGGTAGCAGATACGCAGTATTTT. The V gene is TRBV7-7, the J gene TRBJ2-3; 7 positions agree with TRBD1. Germline values: CDR1 SSHAT, CDR2 FNYEAQ (reference sequence). The CDR3 is made up of 16 amino acids. Full variable domain (missing parts from reference TRBV7-7 and TRBJ2-3): GAGVSQSPRYKVTKRGQDVTLRCDPISSHATLYWYQQALGQGPEFLTYFNYEAQPDKSGLPSDRFSAERPEGSISTLTIQRTEQRDSAMYRCASSPLGQGVADTQYFGPGTRLTVL.